This T cell receptor (beta chain) was obtained from a study of graft-versus-host responses after intestinal transplantation. Study context: Anti-thymocyte globulin induction, then tacrolimus and steroids for around three years, went to all recipients.

Repertoires were generated with immunoSEQ multiplex PCR, while TCRdb's copy carries only in-frame clones and drops some. The table records tens of thousands of clones, 83% of them present only once. The CDR3 extends over 15 amino acids. CDR1 MDHEN and CDR2 SYDVKM come from the germline V gene. Trimming removed 2 bases at V and 2 bases at J, with 11 bases between. Findings of the study overall: GvH clonotypes were identified within recipient marrow, with a subset emerging first in ileum or blood.

In regard to this clone: Antigen unknown.

This sample comprised PBMCs, obtained 1070 days after transplant. V usage is TRBV28 and J usage is TRBJ2-3; either TRBD1 or TRBD2 may fit D (6 bases each). The sequence derives from a human patient who received an intestinal transplant, so some T cells may come from the graft donor. The CDR3, as DNA: TGTGCCAGCAGTTTAAGGGGGGATAACACAGATACGCAGTATTTT. It encodes CASSLRGDNTDTQYF.